A single sample is the source of the 24 T cell receptor beta chains below, sequenced in a study of T cell repertoires in cytomegalovirus infection. These receptors have no identified antigens. In TCRdb, the reads were re-called with MiXCR into one record per CDR3 protein. Here the sample spans approximately 910,000 distinct CDR3 sequences, 30% to 40% being singletons. The sample here was cultured CD8+ T cells from PBMCs, taken from culture after CMV antigen stimulation. Receptor source: a human donor in good health (CMV status not recorded). Some clones in this sample may be carry-over from other donors' samples.

This clonotype was seen a handful of times. This sequence joins TRBV5-4 and TRBJ1-5; 10 bases line up with TRBD1. V shed 4 bases and J 6 bases; nucleotides not matched to a gene: 4. Germline CDR1 is SGHNT and CDR2 is YYREEE (reference sequence). This CDR3 has 14 residues. The CDR3, as DNA: TGTGCCAGCAGCCCCGGGACAGGGGCTCAGCCCCAGCATTTT. It yields the protein CASSPGTGAQPQHF.

This rearrangement joins TRBV13 to TRBJ1-4; D perhaps matches TRBD1 (5 bases). Trimming took 4 bases from V and 4 from J, leaving 16 bases between them. From germline, CDR1 is PRHDT and CDR2 FYEKMQ (reference sequence). This CDR3 spans 16 amino acids. CDR3 DNA sequence: TGTGCCAGCAGCTCGCGATTGACAGCCTTTAATGAAAAACTGTTTTTT. Translation gives CASSSRLTAFNEKLFF.

The V call is TRBV2, the J call TRBJ2-1; maybe TRBD1 (6 bases). CDR3 length: 15 residues. CDR1 is SNHLY and CDR2 is FYNNEI in the germline V gene. Deletions cut 4 bases from V and 4 bases from J, with 14 bases between. CDR3: CASSVSQGSYNEQFF. CDR3 sequence (DNA): TGTGCCAGCAGTGTCTCCCAGGGGAGTTACAATGAGCAGTTCTTC.

The gene calls are TRBV19 and TRBJ2-1, with 7 nucleotides matching TRBD2. The CDR3 is 14 residues long. V lost 10 bases to trimming and J lost 8 bases; unmatched junction nucleotides: 14. Germline V gives CDR1 LNHDA, CDR2 SQIVND (reference sequence). The CDR3 sequence is CATGGRGIFDEQFF. CDR3 in DNA: TGTGCCACGGGGGGACGGGGAATTTTCGATGAGCAGTTCTTC.

CDR3 protein: CASRRSRQSSGETQYF. The CDR3 bases are TGTGCCAGCAGGAGAAGCCGACAGTCGAGTGGAGAGACCCAGTACTTC. V usage is TRBV6-6 and J usage is TRBJ2-5; possible D gene TRBD1, 5 bases. The germline V gene has CDR1 MNHNY and CDR2 SVGAGI (reference sequence). V lost 6 bases, J lost 4 bases, and 21 bases lay in between. The CDR3 length is 16 residues.

This clonotype was seen repeatedly, ten times or more. The chain joins TRBV6-1 to TRBJ2-3; D not resolved. The CDR3 runs to 15 residues. Trimming pared 3 bases from V and 1 base from J, leaving 11 bases between. In germline, CDR1 is MNHNS, CDR2 SASEGT. In nucleotides, the CDR3 is TGTGCCAGCAGTGATTTGGCAGGACGCACAGATACGCAGTATTTT. Encoded protein: CASSDLAGRTDTQYF.

The chain carries TRBV6-6 and TRBJ1-6; D remains ambiguous. The germline gives CDR1 MNHNY, CDR2 SVGAGI (reference sequence). The CDR3 has 12 residues. The germline V and J ends were trimmed by 10 bases and 7 bases, with 11 bases remaining between them. The CDR3 DNA sequence: TGTGCCATCAAGGAGGGCAATTCACCCCTCCACTTT. Translation: CAIKEGNSPLHF.

Only a few counts were recorded for this clonotype. The V call is TRBV6-6, the J call TRBJ1-6, with D tentatively TRBD1 (5 bases). Germline-derived CDR1 and CDR2 are MNHNY and SVGAGI (reference sequence). The V end was cut by 8 bases, the J end by 0 bases, with 11 bases between. The CDR3 loop spans 15 amino acids. Here the CDR3 reads CASGWGSSYNSPLHF. The CDR3 bases are TGTGCCAGCGGGTGGGGCAGCTCCTATAATTCACCCCTCCACTTT.

This clonotype has a single count. The J gene is TRBJ1-3, the V gene TRBV6-7; D is possibly TRBD1 (5 bases). TRBV6-7 is treated as an ORF (open reading frame) with a function not yet certain. V was cut by 5 bases and J by 3 bases, with 23 bases left in between. CDR3 length: 18 amino acids. CDR3 in DNA: TGTGCCAGCAGTCAGAGAAACTTGACAGCCGCGATTGGAAACACCATATATTTT. Residues: CASSQRNLTAAIGNTIYF.

The V call is TRBV10-3, the J call TRBJ1-4; 8 nucleotides match TRBD1. Per germline, CDR1 ENHRY and CDR2 SYGVKD. Trimming at V came to 3 bases and at J to 5 bases, leaving 5 bases not matched to a gene. This CDR3 spans 15 amino acids. The CDR3 DNA reads TGTGCCATCAGTGATTTACAGGGGGGGAATGAAAAACTGTTTTTT. Encoded protein: CAISDLQGGNEKLFF.

There are a few counts of this clonotype. The chain employs TRBV7-9 and TRBJ2-1, with 8 nucleotides matching TRBD2. This CDR3 region has 19 residues. Germline CDR1 and CDR2: SEHNR and FQNEAQ (reference sequence). V dropped 0 bases and J dropped 4; count of bases not matched to a gene: 14. The CDR3 reads CASSLARDAIAGLYNEQFF. In DNA, the CDR3 is TGTGCCAGCAGCTTAGCCAGAGACGCGATAGCGGGGTTATACAATGAGCAGTTCTTC.

This clonotype was counted many times. This chain links TRBV7-2 with TRBJ1-2; 7 bases fit TRBD1. V gave up 3 bases and J gave up 6 bases; unmatched junction bases: 22. Germline V lookup: CDR1 SGHTA, CDR2 FQGNSA. This CDR3 spans 19 amino acids. The CDR3 DNA follows: TGTGCCAGCAGCTTTAGGACAGCCGACAGGGTGGTGTTGCGGCATGGCTACACCTTC. It codes for CASSFRTADRVVLRHGYTF. Combining the CDR3 with reference TRBV7-2 and TRBJ1-2 gives the whole variable domain GAGVSQSPSNKVTEKGKDVELRCDPISGHTALYWYRQSLGQGLEFLIYFQGNSAPDKSGLPSDRFSAERTGGSVSTLTIQRTQQEDSAVYLCASSFRTADRVVLRHGYTFGSGTRLTVV.

The rearrangement links TRBV25-1 to TRBJ1-1; 9 bases align to TRBD1. The CDR3 is 15 amino acids. CDR1 MGHDK and CDR2 SYGVNS come from the germline V gene. Trimming took 4 bases from V and 3 from J; bases not matched to a gene: 6. CDR3 amino acids: CASSASGTGHTEAFF. DNA of the CDR3: TGTGCCAGCAGTGCATCCGGGACAGGGCACACTGAAGCTTTCTTT.

This clonotype is a singleton in its sample. The chain links TRBV15 to TRBJ2-1, with 9 bases identical to TRBD2. CDR3 size: 17 residues. The V gene end was trimmed by 3 bases and the J gene end by 1 base; junction bases not matched to a gene: 7. The germline V gene encodes CDR1 LNHNV and CDR2 YYDKDF (reference sequence). CDR3 loop: CATSRATGLASYNEQFF. DNA for the CDR3: TGTGCCACCAGCAGGGCCACGGGACTAGCTTCCTACAATGAGCAGTTCTTC.

In this sample, this clonotype turned up a few times. This rearrangement joins TRBV7-2 to TRBJ1-6; no definite D call. The CDR3 covers 15 residues. V lost 5 bases and J lost 8, with 16 bases in between. Per the germline V gene, CDR1 is SGHTA and CDR2 is FQGNSA. For the CDR3, the DNA is TGTGCCAGCAGCGCGGGGTGGAGGGCTTATTCACCCCTCCACTTT. It codes for CASSAGWRAYSPLHF.

The sample holds a few counts of this clonotype. V and J are TRBV7-6 and TRBJ1-2, with D possibly TRBD1 on 5 matching bases. Trimming removed 3 bases from V and 5 bases from J, with 19 bases in between. Per the germline V gene, CDR1 is SGHVS and CDR2 is FNYEAQ. The length of the CDR3 is 16 residues. CDR3 nucleotides: TGTGCCAGCAGCTTGACAGTAGTCGGATCAATTTATGGCTACACCTTC. Amino acid sequence: CASSLTVVGSIYGYTF.

The table lists this clonotype with a few counts. The chain employs TRBV6-6 and TRBJ1-1, with D unclear. Germline lookup yields CDR1 MNHNY and CDR2 SVGAGI (reference sequence). The CDR3 consists of 14 residues. Between the trimmed V and J ends, which lost 2 bases and 2 bases, there was a span of 9 bases. In DNA, the CDR3 is TGTGCCAGCAGTTACGCAGGAATTAACACTGAAGCTTTCTTT. It yields the protein CASSYAGINTEAFF.

The sample holds many counts of this clonotype. The genes are TRBV27 and TRBJ1-2, with 10 positions matching TRBD1. The CDR3 consists of 13 residues. J lost 5 bases, V lost 7 bases, and 4 bases had no gene match. CDR1 and CDR2 (germline): MNHEY, SMNVEV (reference sequence). As DNA, the CDR3 is TGTGCCAGCAAACGGGGACAGGGGTATGGCTACACCTTC. This gives the protein CASKRGQGYGYTF.

This clonotype occurred many times. J is TRBJ2-3 and V is TRBV12-3 or TRBV12-4, with 7 positions matching TRBD1. Germline trimming cut 4 bases from V and 0 bases from J; bases unmatched to any gene: 10. CDR3 length equals 17 residues. CDR3 in DNA: TGTGCCAGCAGTTCCCGACAGGGTTACCCTAGCACAGATACGCAGTATTTT. It specifies CASSSRQGYPSTDTQYF.

CDR3 in amino acids: CSARDLRGGGVSAGELFF. In DNA form, the CDR3 reads TGCAGTGCTAGAGATCTTAGGGGTGGAGGAGTCTCGGCCGGGGAGCTGTTTTTT. The chain combines TRBV20-1 with TRBJ2-2; perhaps D is TRBD1 or TRBD2 (5 bases each). Germline assignment: CDR1 DFQATT and CDR2 SNEGSKA (reference sequence). Between the trimmed V and J ends, which lost 0 bases and 6 bases, there was a span of 23 bases. This CDR3 is 18 amino acids long.

The chain is built from TRBV28 and TRBJ1-1, with D possibly matching TRBD1 (5 bases). V was pared by 6 bases and J by 6 bases, with 14 bases between. In germline, CDR1 is MDHEN, CDR2 SYDVKM. CDR3 length equals 13 residues. Written as DNA, the CDR3 is TGTGCCAGCAGCATAGGTTGGGGGGCTGAAGCTTTCTTT. As protein: CASSIGWGAEAFF.

Notes on this clonotype: This may stem from a read error, because a much larger clone lies one nucleotide away. CDR3 sequence reads: CVSKNFAVPLYF. The CDR3 DNA follows: TGTGTCAGCAAAAACTTCGCGGTCCCCCTTTACTTC. The V and J genes are TRBV12-3 or TRBV12-4 and TRBJ2-7; D unclear. This CDR3 is 12 amino acids long.

Only a few counts were recorded for this clonotype. The V and J genes are TRBV12-3 or TRBV12-4 and TRBJ2-5; 8 bases match TRBD1. The CDR3 runs 14 residues. The junction had 7 bases not matched to a gene; V was cut back by 7 bases and J by 3 bases. CDR3 protein: CASTDRGWEETQYF. The CDR3 bases are TGTGCCAGCACTGACAGGGGTTGGGAAGAGACCCAGTACTTC.

This clonotype came up a few times. This chain joins TRBV7-8 and TRBJ2-1, with TRBD2 identical over 11 bases. CDR1 and CDR2 from the germline V gene are SGHVS and FQNEAQ. Losses at the gene ends were 1 base for V and 8 bases for J; bases not matched to a gene: 10. The CDR3 has 17 residues. This chain's CDR3 is CASSLEVAGGPWDEQFF. In DNA, the CDR3 is TGTGCCAGCAGCTTAGAAGTAGCGGGGGGGCCTTGGGATGAGCAGTTCTTC.